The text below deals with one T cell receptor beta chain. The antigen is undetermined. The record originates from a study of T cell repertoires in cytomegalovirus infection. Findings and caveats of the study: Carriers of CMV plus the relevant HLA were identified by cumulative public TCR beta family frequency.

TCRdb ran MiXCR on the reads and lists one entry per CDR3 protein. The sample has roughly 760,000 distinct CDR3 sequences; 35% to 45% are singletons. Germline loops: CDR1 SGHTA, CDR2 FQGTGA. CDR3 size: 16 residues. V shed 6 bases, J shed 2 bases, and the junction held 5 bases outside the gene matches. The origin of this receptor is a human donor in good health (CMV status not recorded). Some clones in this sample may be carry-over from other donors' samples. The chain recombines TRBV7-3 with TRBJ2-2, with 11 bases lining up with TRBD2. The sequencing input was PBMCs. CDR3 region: CASRTSGAFNTGELFF. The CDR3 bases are TGTGCCAGCAGGACTAGCGGGGCTTTTAACACCGGGGAGCTGTTTTTT.